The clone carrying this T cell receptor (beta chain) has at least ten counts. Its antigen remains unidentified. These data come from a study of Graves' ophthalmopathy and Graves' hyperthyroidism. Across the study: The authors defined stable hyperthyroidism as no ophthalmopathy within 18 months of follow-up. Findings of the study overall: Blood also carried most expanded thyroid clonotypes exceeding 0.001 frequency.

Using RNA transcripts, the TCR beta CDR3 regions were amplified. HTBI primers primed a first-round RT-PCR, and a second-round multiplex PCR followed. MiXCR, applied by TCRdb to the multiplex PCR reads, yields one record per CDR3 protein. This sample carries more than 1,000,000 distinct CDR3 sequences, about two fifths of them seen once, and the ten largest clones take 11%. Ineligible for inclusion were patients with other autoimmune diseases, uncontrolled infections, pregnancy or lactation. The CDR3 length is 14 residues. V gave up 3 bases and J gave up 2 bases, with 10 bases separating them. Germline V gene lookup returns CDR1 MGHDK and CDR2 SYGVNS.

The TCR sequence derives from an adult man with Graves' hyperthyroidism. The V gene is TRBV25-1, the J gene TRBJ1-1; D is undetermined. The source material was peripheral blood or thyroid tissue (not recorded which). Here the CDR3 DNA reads TGTGCCAGCAGTGATGTTCCAGCAAACACTGAAGCTTTCTTT. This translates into CASSDVPANTEAFF. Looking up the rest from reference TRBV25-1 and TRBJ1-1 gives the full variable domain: EADIYQTPRYLVIGTGKKITLECSQTMGHDKMYWYQQDPGMELHLIHYSYGVNSTEKGDLSSESTVSRIRTEHFPLTLESARPSHTSQYLCASSDVPANTEAFFGQGTRLTVV.